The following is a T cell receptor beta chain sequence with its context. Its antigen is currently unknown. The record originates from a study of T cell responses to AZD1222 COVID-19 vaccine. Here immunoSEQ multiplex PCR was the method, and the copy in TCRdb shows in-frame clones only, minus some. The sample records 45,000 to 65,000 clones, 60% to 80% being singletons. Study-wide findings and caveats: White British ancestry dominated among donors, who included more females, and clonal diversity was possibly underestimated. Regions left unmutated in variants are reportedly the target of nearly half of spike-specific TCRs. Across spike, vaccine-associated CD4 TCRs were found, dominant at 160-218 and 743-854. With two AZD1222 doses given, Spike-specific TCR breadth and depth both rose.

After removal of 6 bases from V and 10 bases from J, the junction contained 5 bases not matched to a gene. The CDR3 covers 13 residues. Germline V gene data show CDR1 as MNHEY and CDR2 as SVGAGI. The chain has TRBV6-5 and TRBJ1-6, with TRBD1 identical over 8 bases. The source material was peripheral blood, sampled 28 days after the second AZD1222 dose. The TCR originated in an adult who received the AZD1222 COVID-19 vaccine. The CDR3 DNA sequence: TGTGCCAGCAGGCAGACAGGGGTCTCACCCCTCCACTTT. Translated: CASRQTGVSPLHF.